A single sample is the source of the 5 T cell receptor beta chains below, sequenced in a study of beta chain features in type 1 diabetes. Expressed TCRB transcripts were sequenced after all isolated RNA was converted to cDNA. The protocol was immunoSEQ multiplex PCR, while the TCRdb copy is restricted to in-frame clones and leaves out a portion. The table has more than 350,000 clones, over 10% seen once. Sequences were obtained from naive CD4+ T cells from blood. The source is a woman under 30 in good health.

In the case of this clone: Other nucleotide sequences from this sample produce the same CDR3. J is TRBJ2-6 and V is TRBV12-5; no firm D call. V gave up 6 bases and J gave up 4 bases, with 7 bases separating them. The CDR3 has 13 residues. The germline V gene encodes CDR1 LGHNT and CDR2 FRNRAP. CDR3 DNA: TGTGCTAGTGGCCCATCGGGGGCCAACGTCCTGACTTTC. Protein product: CASGPSGANVLTF.

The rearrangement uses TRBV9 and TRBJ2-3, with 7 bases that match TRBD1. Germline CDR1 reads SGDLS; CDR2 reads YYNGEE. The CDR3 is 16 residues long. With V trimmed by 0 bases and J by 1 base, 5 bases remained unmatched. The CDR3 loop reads CASSVVRGTGTDTQYF. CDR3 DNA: TGTGCCAGCAGCGTAGTCAGGGGGACGGGCACAGATACGCAGTATTTT.

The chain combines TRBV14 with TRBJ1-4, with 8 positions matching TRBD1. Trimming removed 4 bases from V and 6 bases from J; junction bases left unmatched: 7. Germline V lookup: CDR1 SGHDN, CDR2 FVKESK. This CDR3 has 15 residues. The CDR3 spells CASSPAGGRYEKLFF. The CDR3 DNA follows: TGTGCCAGCAGCCCCGCAGGGGGCAGGTATGAAAAACTGTTTTTT.

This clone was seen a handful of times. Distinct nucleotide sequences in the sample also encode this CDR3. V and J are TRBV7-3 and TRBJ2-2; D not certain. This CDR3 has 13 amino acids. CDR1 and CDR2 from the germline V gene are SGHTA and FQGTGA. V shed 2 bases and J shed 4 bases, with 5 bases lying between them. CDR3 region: CASSLGGTGELFF. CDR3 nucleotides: TGTGCCAGCAGCTTAGGCGGCACCGGGGAGCTGTTTTTT.

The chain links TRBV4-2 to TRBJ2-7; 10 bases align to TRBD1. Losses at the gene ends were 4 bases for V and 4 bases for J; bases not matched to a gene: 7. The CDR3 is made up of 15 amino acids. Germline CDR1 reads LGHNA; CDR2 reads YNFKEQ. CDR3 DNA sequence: TGTGCCAGCAGCCGAGGGACAGGGGATCGGTACGAGCAGTACGTC. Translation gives CASSRGTGDRYEQYV.